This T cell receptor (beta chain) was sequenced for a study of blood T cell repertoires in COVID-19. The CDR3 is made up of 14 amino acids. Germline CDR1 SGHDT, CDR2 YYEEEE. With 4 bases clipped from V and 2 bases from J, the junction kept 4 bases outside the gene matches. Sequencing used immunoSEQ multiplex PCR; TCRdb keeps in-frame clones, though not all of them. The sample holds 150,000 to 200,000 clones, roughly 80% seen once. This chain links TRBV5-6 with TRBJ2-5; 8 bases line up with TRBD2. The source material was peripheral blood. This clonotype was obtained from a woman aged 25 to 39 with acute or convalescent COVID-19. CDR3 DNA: TGTGCCAGCAGCGCCCCGGGGGGGCAAGAGACCCAGTACTTC. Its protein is CASSAPGGQETQYF.